The 28 T cell receptor beta chains listed next were all sequenced from one sample in a study of T cell clonality in common variable immunodeficiency. Assay used: immunoSEQ multiplex PCR; TCRdb lists only in-frame clones, some missing. The sample counts about 66,000 clones, none seen once; the ten largest own 1.5% to 2%. The sample was peripheral blood mononuclear cells. The receptors were gathered from a person between 18 and 69 years old in good health.

This clone has at least ten counts. The DNA ends 3 residues before the CDR3 does, and the rest of the CDR3 is filled in from the germline J gene. The V and J genes are TRBV7-6 and TRBJ2-3; the match to TRBD2 covers 9 bases. Trimming at V came to 3 bases and at J to 7 bases, leaving 5 bases not matched to a gene. Germline CDR1 is SGHVS and CDR2 is FNYEAQ. This CDR3 has 14 residues. The sequenced part of the CDR3 DNA is TGTGCCAGCAGCTTCGGCGGGAGGGCCAATACG. Its translation is CASSFGGRANT. The CDR3, in full, reads CASSFGGRANTQYF.

This clone was seen repeatedly, ten times or more. The read terminates 3 residues before the CDR3 end, so the remaining end is supplied by the germline J gene. The rearrangement uses TRBV5-4 and TRBJ2-5; D possibly corresponds to TRBD1 (6 bases). V dropped 0 bases and J dropped 6 bases, with 12 bases sitting between them. This CDR3 is 14 amino acids long. Germline V gene data show CDR1 as SGHNT and CDR2 as YYREEE (reference sequence). CDR3 region: CASSLALGGKTQYF. Partial CDR3 DNA: TGTGCCAGCAGCTTGGCGCTAGGGGGAAAGACC.

This clone was picked up many times. The read stops 3 residues short of the end of the CDR3; the missing end is completed from the germline J gene. The chain joins TRBV18 to TRBJ1-4; 7 bases match TRBD1. J gave up 0 bases and V 4 bases, and 5 bases lay outside the gene matches. This CDR3 spans 16 amino acids. From germline, CDR1 is KGHSH and CDR2 LQKENI. The DNA read from the CDR3 is TGTGCCAGCTCACGAAGGACAGGTGCAACTAATGAAAAA. It is translated as CASSRRTGATNEK. The whole CDR3 region reads CASSRRTGATNEKLFF.

This clone has ten or more counts. The read is 3 residues too short to cover the CDR3 end, so that end is filled in from the germline J gene. J is TRBJ2-7 and V is TRBV20-1, with D possibly being TRBD1 (6 bases). The ends were cut back, 3 bases at V and 2 bases at J, with 14 bases in the middle. The CDR3 totals 14 residues. Germline V gene lookup returns CDR1 DFQATT and CDR2 SNEGSKA (reference sequence). The CDR3 protein is CSARDSGRAYEQYF. The covered CDR3 bases are TGCAGTGCTAGGGACAGTGGAAGGGCCTACGAG.

Ten or more counts support this clone. The read halts 3 residues ahead of the CDR3 end, with the missing end drawn from the germline J gene. The chain is built from TRBV2 and TRBJ1-2, with TRBD1 matching 12 bases. This CDR3 has 16 residues. CDR1 SNHLY and CDR2 FYNNEI come from the germline V gene. The junction had 8 bases not matched to a gene; V was cut back by 2 bases and J by 7 bases. The CDR3 region is CASSETGQGARGGYTF. The DNA read from the CDR3 is TGTGCCAGCAGTGAAACGGGACAGGGGGCGAGGGGTGGC.

This clone showed up many times. The read finishes 3 residues shy of the CDR3 end, and the germline J gene is used to complete it. The chain joins TRBV7-2 to TRBJ2-7, with 7 bases aligning to TRBD2. Germline trimming cut 6 bases from V and 4 bases from J; bases unmatched to any gene: 12. This CDR3 has 15 amino acids. Germline lookup yields CDR1 SGHTA and CDR2 FQGNSA. The CDR3: CASSQSMGGSYEQYF. The CDR3 bases that were read are TGTGCCAGCAGTCAAAGCATGGGCGGGAGTTACGAG. Full variable domain (missing parts from reference TRBV7-2 and TRBJ2-7): GAGVSQSPSNKVTEKGKDVELRCDPISGHTALYWYRQSLGQGLEFLIYFQGNSAPDKSGLPSDRFSAERTGGSVSTLTIQRTQQEDSAVYLCASSQSMGGSYEQYFGPGTRLTVT.

Many counts were recorded for this clone. The read is 3 residues too short to cover the CDR3 end, so that end is filled in from the germline J gene. The V gene is TRBV13, the J gene TRBJ2-1; 8 bases fit TRBD1. CDR1 is PRHDT, CDR2 FYEKMQ, per germline (reference sequence). With V trimmed by 5 bases and J by 9 bases, 3 bases remained unmatched. This CDR3 region has 12 residues. The sequenced CDR3 bases are TGTGCCAGCAGCACGGACAGGGTTGAG. This gives the protein CASSTDRVE. The entire CDR3 sequence reads CASSTDRVEQFF.

In its sample, this clone was seen many times. The sequenced fragment ends 3 residues before the CDR3 boundary, so the rest is inferred from the germline J gene. The J gene is TRBJ2-2, the V gene TRBV19, with TRBD1 matching 7 bases. Germline values: CDR1 LNHDA, CDR2 SQIVND (reference sequence). The length of the CDR3 is 15 residues. V lost 5 bases, J lost 2 bases, and 5 bases stayed unmatched. The sequenced CDR3 bases are TGTGCCAGTAGTCCCCGACAGGGTAACACCGGGGAG. It codes for CASSPRQGNTGE. The whole CDR3 is CASSPRQGNTGELFF. The whole variable domain, filled in from reference TRBV19 and TRBJ2-2, reads DGGITQSPKYLFRKEGQNVTLSCEQNLNHDAMYWYRQDPGQGLRLIYYSQIVNDFQKGDIAEGYSVSREKKESFPLTVTSAQKNPTAFYLCASSPRQGNTGELFFGEGSRLTVL.

This clone was picked up many times. Sequencing ends 3 residues short of the CDR3 end; the germline J gene provides the rest. This rearrangement joins TRBV18 to TRBJ2-7; the match to TRBD1 covers 11 bases. This CDR3 has 14 amino acids. Unmatched junction bases numbered 6, after V lost 6 bases and J lost 5 bases. Germline values: CDR1 KGHSH, CDR2 LQKENI. CDR3: CASSAGTGGDEQYF. The CDR3 bases that were read are TGTGCCAGCTCCGCTGGGACAGGGGGGGACGAG.

This clone was detected ten times or more. The read falls 3 residues short of the CDR3 end, and the missing part is taken from the germline J gene. The chain couples TRBV6-1 to TRBJ2-7, with TRBD1 matching over 7 bases. With V trimmed by 1 base and J by 5 bases, 8 bases remained unmatched. CDR1 is MNHNS and CDR2 is SASEGT in the germline V gene. The CDR3 is made up of 15 amino acids. CDR3 bases read: TGTGCCAGCAGTGAAGGCCAGGGGGTTATGAACGAG. It specifies CASSEGQGVMNE. The complete CDR3 protein is CASSEGQGVMNEQYF.

Ten or more counts support this clone. The sequenced fragment ends 3 residues before the CDR3 boundary, so the rest is inferred from the germline J gene. The rearrangement joins TRBV6-2 or TRBV6-3 to TRBJ2-1; 12 nucleotides match TRBD2. V lost 4 bases to trimming and J lost 7 bases; unmatched junction nucleotides: 8. Per germline, CDR1 MNHEY and CDR2 SVGEGT. CDR3 length equals 16 residues. The CDR3 loop reads CASSFVRLAGENEQFF. The sequenced CDR3 bases are TGTGCCAGCAGTTTTGTTCGACTAGCGGGAGAGAATGAG.

There are many counts of this clone. The CDR3 goes on 3 residues after the read ends, and that part is filled in from the germline J gene. V is TRBV18 and J is TRBJ1-2; D unresolved. The CDR3 covers 12 residues. Germline V lookup: CDR1 KGHSH, CDR2 LQKENI. Trimming shortened V by 6 bases and J by 6 bases, and 11 bases separated the two germline ends. The CDR3 loop is CASSLDKDGYTF. The CDR3 DNA, read in part, is TGTGCCAGCTCCCTCGACAAGGATGGC.

As to this clone: The CDR3 extends 3 residues past the end of the read, so its final part is completed from the germline J gene. V gene TRBV10-2 combines with J gene TRBJ2-3, with TRBD2 matching 9 bases. The CDR3 runs to 14 residues. Germline V gene lookup returns CDR1 WSHSY and CDR2 SAAADI. Trimming removed 8 bases from V and 1 base from J; junction bases left unmatched: 4. This chain's CDR3 is CASSAGGRTDTQYF. The sequenced part of the CDR3 DNA is TGCGCCAGCTCGGCGGGAGGGCGCACAGATACG.

Many counts were recorded for this clone. The CDR3 end is not reached by the read, which stops 3 residues before it; the germline J gene fills it in. The genes are TRBV19 and TRBJ2-1, with 7 nucleotides matching TRBD2. J lost 1 base, V lost 1 base, and 4 bases had no gene match. The CDR3 loop spans 16 amino acids. Germline V gene sequence: CDR1 LNHDA, CDR2 SQIVND (reference sequence). CDR3 DNA (partial): TGTGCCAGTAGTATAGCGTCTAGCGGTTCCTACAATGAG. It encodes CASSIASSGSYNE. The entire CDR3 protein reads CASSIASSGSYNEQFF.

In its sample, this clone was seen many times. The read comes to an end 3 residues before the CDR3 does, leaving the germline J gene to fill in the end. The chain uses TRBV19 and TRBJ2-1; the match to TRBD2 covers 11 bases. The V gene end was trimmed by 5 bases and the J gene end by 2 bases; junction bases not matched to a gene: 17. CDR3 size: 20 residues. CDR1 is LNHDA and CDR2 is SQIVND in the germline V gene (reference sequence). The CDR3 spells CASSSAGLAASGGTYNEQFF. The DNA read from the CDR3 is TGTGCCAGTAGTTCAGCGGGACTAGCGGCATCTGGAGGGACCTACAATGAG.

Ten or more counts support this clone. Read sequence stops 3 residues before the CDR3 end, and the germline J gene provides the missing end. The rearrangement links TRBV7-9 to TRBJ1-1; D gene unclear. The CDR3 sequence is 13 residues long. Trimming shortened V by 3 bases and J by 1 base, and 6 bases separated the two germline ends. Germline V gene sequence: CDR1 SEHNR, CDR2 FQNEAQ (reference sequence). CDR3 protein: CASSLGENTEAFF. CDR3 DNA (partial): TGTGCCAGCAGCTTGGGCGAGAACACTGAA.

This clone has a count of ten or more. The CDR3 is cut off 3 residues early in the read; its end comes from the germline J gene. The V gene is TRBV4-1, the J gene TRBJ2-3, with D perhaps TRBD2 (6 bases). Trimming took 6 bases from V and 1 from J, leaving 11 bases between them. The CDR3 runs 14 residues. Germline CDR1 is MGHRA and CDR2 is YSYEKL. This chain's CDR3 is CASSSSDRTDTQYF. The CDR3 bases that were read are TGCGCCAGCAGTTCTAGCGACCGCACAGATACG.

This clone was seen ten or more times. The read falls 3 residues short of the CDR3 end, and the missing part is taken from the germline J gene. The rearrangement uses TRBV7-9 and TRBJ2-6; a weak D match, TRBD1 (6 bases). Germline V CDR1 and CDR2: SEHNR, FQNEAQ (reference sequence). The CDR3 extends over 15 amino acids. The V and J ends lost 5 bases and 4 bases respectively, with 12 bases between them. CDR3 amino acids: CASSPGQPGANVLTF. CDR3 bases read: TGTGCCAGCAGCCCGGGACAACCCGGGGCCAACGTC.

This clone was counted many times. The read terminates 3 residues before the CDR3 end, so the remaining end is supplied by the germline J gene. The chain recombines TRBV11-3 with TRBJ2-4, with 7 bases lining up with TRBD1. V was pared by 4 bases and J by 8 bases, with 11 bases of the junction left unmatched. This CDR3 region has 15 residues. CDR1 is SGHNT, CDR2 YENEEA, per germline. CDR3 bases read: TGTGCCAGCAGCTCCCGAGGGCAGGGGGAATACATT. Its translation: CASSSRGQGEYI. The whole CDR3 protein reads CASSSRGQGEYIQYF.

This clone was picked up a small number of times. The CDR3 goes on 3 residues after the read ends, and that part is filled in from the germline J gene. This chain joins TRBV2 and TRBJ2-5, with 8 bases fitting TRBD1. The CDR3 has 15 amino acids. Germline trimming cut 2 bases from V and 1 base from J; bases unmatched to any gene: 3. Germline V gene lookup returns CDR1 SNHLY and CDR2 FYNNEI. Partial CDR3 DNA: TGTGCCAGCAGTGAACAGGGGGCGCGCCAAGAGACC. It translates to CASSEQGARQET. The full CDR3 protein is CASSEQGARQETQYF.

This clone was counted at least ten times. The DNA ends 3 residues before the CDR3 does, and the rest of the CDR3 is filled in from the germline J gene. The chain uses TRBV7-8 and TRBJ2-2, with D maybe TRBD1 (5 bases). V dropped 5 bases and J dropped 6 bases, with 22 bases sitting between them. CDR3 size: 17 residues. CDR1 is SGHVS, CDR2 FQNEAQ, per germline. The covered CDR3 bases are TGTGCCAGCAGCCCGGAATCTCAGGGAAGCCGAGCCGGGGAG. This sequence encodes CASSPESQGSRAGE. The whole CDR3 protein is CASSPESQGSRAGELFF.

This clone was seen repeatedly, ten times or more. Sequencing ends 3 residues short of the CDR3 end; the germline J gene provides the rest. The chain couples TRBV5-4 to TRBJ2-3; possible D gene TRBD1, 5 bases. The CDR3 is 12 amino acids. Trimming cost V 4 bases and J 8 bases, with 11 bases left between them. Germline-derived CDR1 and CDR2 are SGHNT and YYREEE (reference sequence). The CDR3 sequence is CASSLTGFTQYF. The CDR3 DNA, read in part, is TGTGCCAGCAGCCTAACAGGATTTACG.

This clone was detected only a few times. The CDR3 extends 3 residues past the end of the read, so its final part is completed from the germline J gene. The chain uses TRBV19 and TRBJ2-7, with D perhaps matching TRBD1 (5 bases). The V gene lost 2 bases and the J gene lost 1 base, with 9 bases spanning the gap. The CDR3 is 14 amino acids. Germline values: CDR1 LNHDA, CDR2 SQIVND (reference sequence). The CDR3 reads CASSITGGSYEQYF. The sequenced CDR3 bases are TGTGCCAGTAGTATAACAGGTGGATCCTACGAG.

This clone was picked up many times. The read gets to within 3 residues of the CDR3 end, and the germline J gene fills in the rest. The chain links TRBV20-1 to TRBJ2-3; 7 nucleotides line up with TRBD1. Looked up from germline, CDR1 is DFQATT and CDR2 is SNEGSKA (reference sequence). This CDR3 has 14 amino acids. V was pared by 6 bases and J by 0 bases, with 6 bases of the junction left unmatched. CDR3 DNA, as far as it was read: TGCAGTGCAGAGGGACAGTCCAGCACAGATACG. Amino acid sequence: CSAEGQSSTDT. The full CDR3 reads CSAEGQSSTDTQYF.

This clone was seen many times. Partial CDR3 DNA: TGTGCCAGCAGCTCGGGGACACTCCAAGAGACC. Residues: CASSSGTLQET. From start to end, the CDR3 is CASSSGTLQETQYF. The V and J genes are TRBV7-9 and TRBJ2-5; tentative D call: TRBD1 (6 bases). The read is 3 residues too short to cover the CDR3 end, so that end is filled in from the germline J gene. The CDR3 is 14 residues long. The V gene lost 4 bases and the J gene lost 1 base, with 10 bases spanning the gap. The V gene's germline CDR1 is SEHNR and CDR2 FQNEAQ (reference sequence).

This clone appeared many times. The read stops 3 residues short of the end of the CDR3; the missing end is completed from the germline J gene. The chain carries TRBV2 and TRBJ2-5; 7 positions agree with TRBD1. J lost 4 bases, V lost 9 bases, and 8 bases had no gene match. CDR1 SNHLY and CDR2 FYNNEI come from the germline V gene. The CDR3 covers 13 residues. CDR3 bases read: TGTGCCAGGGGGACAGCCACCGGAGAGACC. Residues: CARGTATGET. The full CDR3 protein reads CARGTATGETQYF.

This clone was observed many times. CDR3 residues: CASSLLDRGEEKLFF. CDR3 DNA (partial): TGTGCCAGCAGCTTATTGGACAGGGGGGAAGAAAAA. J is TRBJ1-4 and V is TRBV11-2, with 10 bases identical to TRBD1. With the read ending 3 residues before the CDR3 end, the germline J gene is used to fill in that end. The CDR3 sequence is 15 residues long. V was clipped by 2 bases and J by 8 bases; unmatched bases: 5. Germline CDR1 and CDR2: SGHAT and FQNNGV.

This clone was seen only a few times. With the read ending 3 residues before the CDR3 end, the germline J gene is used to fill in that end. The rearrangement joins TRBV11-3 to TRBJ1-1; 8 bases are a match to TRBD1. The length of the CDR3 is 13 residues. From germline, CDR1 is SGHNT and CDR2 YENEEA. Partial CDR3 DNA: TGTGCCAGCAGCCGACAGGGGTGGCGTGTA. Protein: CASSRQGWRV. Given in full, the CDR3 is CASSRQGWRVAFF.